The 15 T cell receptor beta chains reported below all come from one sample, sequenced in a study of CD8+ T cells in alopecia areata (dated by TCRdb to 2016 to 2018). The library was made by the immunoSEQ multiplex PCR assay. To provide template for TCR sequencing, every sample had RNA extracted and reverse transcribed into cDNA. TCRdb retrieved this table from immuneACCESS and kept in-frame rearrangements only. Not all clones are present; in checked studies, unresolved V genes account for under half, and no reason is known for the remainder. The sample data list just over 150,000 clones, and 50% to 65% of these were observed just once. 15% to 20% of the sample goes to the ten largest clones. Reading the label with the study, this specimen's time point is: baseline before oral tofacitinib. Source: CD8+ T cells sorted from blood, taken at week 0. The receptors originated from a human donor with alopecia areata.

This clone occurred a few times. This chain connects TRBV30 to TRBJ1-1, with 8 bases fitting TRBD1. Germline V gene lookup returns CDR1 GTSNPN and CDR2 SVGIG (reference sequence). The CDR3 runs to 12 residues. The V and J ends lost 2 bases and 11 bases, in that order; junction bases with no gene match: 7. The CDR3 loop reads CAWSQETGAAFF. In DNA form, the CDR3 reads TGTGCCTGGAGTCAAGAGACAGGGGCGGCTTTCTTT. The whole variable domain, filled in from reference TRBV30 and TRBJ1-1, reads SQTIHQWPATLVQPVGSPLSLECTVEGTSNPNLYWYRQAAGRGLQLLFYSVGIGQISSEVPQNLSASRPQDRQFILSSKKLLLSDSGFYLCAWSQETGAAFFGQGTRLTVV.

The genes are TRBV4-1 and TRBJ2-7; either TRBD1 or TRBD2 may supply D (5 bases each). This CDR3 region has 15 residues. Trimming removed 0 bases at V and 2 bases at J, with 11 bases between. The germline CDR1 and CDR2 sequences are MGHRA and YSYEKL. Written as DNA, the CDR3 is TGCGCCAGCAGCCAAGATCCCGGGGCCACCTACGAGCAGTACTTC. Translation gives CASSQDPGATYEQYF.

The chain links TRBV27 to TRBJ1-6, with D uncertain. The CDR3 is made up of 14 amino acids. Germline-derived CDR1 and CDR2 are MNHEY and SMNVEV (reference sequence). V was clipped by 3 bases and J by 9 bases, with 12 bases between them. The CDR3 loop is CASSFVPVASPLHF. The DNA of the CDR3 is TGTGCCAGCAGTTTCGTCCCGGTCGCTTCACCCCTCCACTTT.

The CDR3 loop is CAISEPSGTGEDEKLFF. The CDR3 DNA is TGTGCCATCAGTGAGCCAAGCGGGACAGGGGAGGATGAAAAACTGTTTTTT. This chain joins TRBV10-3 and TRBJ1-4; TRBD1 aligns across 10 bases. This CDR3 has 17 residues. Germline V lookup: CDR1 ENHRY, CDR2 SYGVKD. After removal of 2 bases from V and 6 bases from J, the junction contained 9 bases not matched to a gene.

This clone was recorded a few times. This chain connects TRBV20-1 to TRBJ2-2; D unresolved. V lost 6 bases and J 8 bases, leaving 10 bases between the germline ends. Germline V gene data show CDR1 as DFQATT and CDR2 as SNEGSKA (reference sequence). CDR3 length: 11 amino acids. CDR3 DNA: TGCAGTGCAGGGTTTAGGGGGGAGCTGTTTTTT. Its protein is CSAGFRGELFF.

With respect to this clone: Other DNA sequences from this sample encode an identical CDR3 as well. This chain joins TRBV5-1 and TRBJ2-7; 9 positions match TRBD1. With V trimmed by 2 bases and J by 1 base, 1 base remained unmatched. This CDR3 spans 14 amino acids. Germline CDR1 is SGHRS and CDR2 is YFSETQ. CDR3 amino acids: CASSFGTGSYEQYF. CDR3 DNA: TGCGCCAGCAGCTTCGGGACAGGGTCCTACGAGCAGTACTTC.

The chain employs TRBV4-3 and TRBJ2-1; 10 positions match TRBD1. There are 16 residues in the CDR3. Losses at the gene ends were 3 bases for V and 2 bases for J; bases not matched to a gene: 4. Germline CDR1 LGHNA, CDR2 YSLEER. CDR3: CASSHLTGGAYNEQFF. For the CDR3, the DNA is TGCGCCAGCAGCCACCTGACAGGGGGCGCCTACAATGAGCAGTTCTTC.

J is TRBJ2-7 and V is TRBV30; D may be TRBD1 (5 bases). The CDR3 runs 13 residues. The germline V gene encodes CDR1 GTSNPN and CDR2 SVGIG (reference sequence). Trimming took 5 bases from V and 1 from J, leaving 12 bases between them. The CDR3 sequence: CAWEIGASYEQYF. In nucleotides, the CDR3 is TGTGCCTGGGAAATTGGGGCATCCTACGAGCAGTACTTC.

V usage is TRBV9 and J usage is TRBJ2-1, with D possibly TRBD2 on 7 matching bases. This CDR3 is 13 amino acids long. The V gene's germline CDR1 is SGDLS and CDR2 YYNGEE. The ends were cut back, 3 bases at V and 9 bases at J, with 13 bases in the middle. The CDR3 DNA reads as TGTGCCAGCAGCGGCGAGGGGGAGGGTGAGCAGTTCTTC. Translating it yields CASSGEGEGEQFF.

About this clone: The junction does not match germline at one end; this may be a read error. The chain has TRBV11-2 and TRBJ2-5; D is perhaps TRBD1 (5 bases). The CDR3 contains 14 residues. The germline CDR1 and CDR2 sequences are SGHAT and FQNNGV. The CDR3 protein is CASSPSTEQEAQYF. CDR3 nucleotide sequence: TGTGCCAGCAGTCCTTCGACAGAACAAGAGGCCCAGTACTTC.

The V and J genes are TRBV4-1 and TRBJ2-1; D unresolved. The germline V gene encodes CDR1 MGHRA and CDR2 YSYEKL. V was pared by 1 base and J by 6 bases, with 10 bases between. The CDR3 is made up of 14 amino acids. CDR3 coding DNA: TGCGCCAGCAGCCAAGGACTTAACTTCAATGAGCAGTTCTTC. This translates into CASSQGLNFNEQFF.

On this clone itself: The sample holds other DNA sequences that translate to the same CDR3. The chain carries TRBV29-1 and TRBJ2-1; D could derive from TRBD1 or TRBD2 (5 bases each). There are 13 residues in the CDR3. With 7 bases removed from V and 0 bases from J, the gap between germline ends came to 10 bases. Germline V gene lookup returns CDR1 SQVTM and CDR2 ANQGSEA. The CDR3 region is CSAAGSSYNEQFF. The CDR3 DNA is TGCAGCGCCGCAGGGAGCTCCTACAATGAGCAGTTCTTC.

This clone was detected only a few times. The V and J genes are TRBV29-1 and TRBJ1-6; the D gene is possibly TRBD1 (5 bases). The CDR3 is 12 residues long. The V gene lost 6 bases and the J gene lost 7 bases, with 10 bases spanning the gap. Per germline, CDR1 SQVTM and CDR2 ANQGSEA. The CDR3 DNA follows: TGCAGCGTCAGGGCTGAAAATTCACCCCTCCACTTT. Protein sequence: CSVRAENSPLHF. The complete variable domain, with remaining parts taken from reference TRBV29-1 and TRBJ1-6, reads SAVISQKPSRDICQRGTSLTIQCQVDSQVTMMFWYRQQPGQSLTLIATANQGSEATYESGFVIDKFPISRPNLTFSTLTVSNMSPEDSSIYLCSVRAENSPLHFGNGTRLTVT.

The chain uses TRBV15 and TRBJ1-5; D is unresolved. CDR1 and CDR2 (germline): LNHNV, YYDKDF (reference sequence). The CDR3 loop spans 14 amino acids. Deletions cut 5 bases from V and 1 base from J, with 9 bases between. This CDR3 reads CATSEKGSNQPQHF. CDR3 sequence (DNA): TGTGCCACCAGCGAAAAAGGGAGCAATCAGCCCCAGCATTTT.

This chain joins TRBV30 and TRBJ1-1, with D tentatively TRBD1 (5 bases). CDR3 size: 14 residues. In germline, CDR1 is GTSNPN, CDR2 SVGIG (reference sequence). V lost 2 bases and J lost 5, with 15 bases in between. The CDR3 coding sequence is TGTGCCTGGAGTTTGGACACCTTCGGGACTGAAGCTTTCTTT. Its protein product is CAWSLDTFGTEAFF.